Here is one T cell receptor (beta chain) with its context. This sample is drawn from a study of T cell responses to AZD1222 COVID-19 vaccine. Trimming pared 5 bases from V and 4 bases from J, leaving 17 bases between. The CDR3 is 15 amino acids. The germline gives CDR1 SEHNR, CDR2 FQNEAQ (reference sequence). Assay used: immunoSEQ multiplex PCR; TCRdb lists only in-frame clones, some missing. The data hold about 140,000 clones, with about 90% observed a single time. The sample here was peripheral blood, taken 28 days after the second dose of the MenACWY control vaccine. This rearrangement joins TRBV7-9 to TRBJ2-5; possibly TRBD1 for D (6 bases). The receptor comes from an adult who received the MenACWY meningococcal vaccine as a control. CDR3 in amino acids: CASSPPGRGVETQYF. CDR3 sequence (DNA): TGTGCCAGCAGCCCCCCGGGCAGGGGAGTAGAGACCCAGTACTTC.